The clone carrying this T cell receptor beta chain has just one count. This entry comes from a study of blood T cell repertoires in COVID-19. Study at large: The origin of the acute and convalescent COVID-19 samples was the United States, Italy and Spain.

Assay: immunoSEQ multiplex PCR; the TCRdb copy retains only in-frame clones and omits some. The sample has 290,000 or so clones; about 90% are singletons. This clonotype originated in a man younger than 30 with active or convalescent COVID-19. Sequencing was performed on peripheral blood.

DNA of the CDR3: TGTGCCAGCAGCCAAGTTTGGTTCGAGACTAGCGAATACAATGAGCAGTTCTTC. It specifies CASSQVWFETSEYNEQFF. The rearrangement uses TRBV14 and TRBJ2-1; TRBD2 matches 8 bases. V shed 1 base and J 4 bases; nucleotides not matched to a gene: 12. The V gene's germline CDR1 is SGHDN and CDR2 FVKESK. This CDR3 region has 18 residues.